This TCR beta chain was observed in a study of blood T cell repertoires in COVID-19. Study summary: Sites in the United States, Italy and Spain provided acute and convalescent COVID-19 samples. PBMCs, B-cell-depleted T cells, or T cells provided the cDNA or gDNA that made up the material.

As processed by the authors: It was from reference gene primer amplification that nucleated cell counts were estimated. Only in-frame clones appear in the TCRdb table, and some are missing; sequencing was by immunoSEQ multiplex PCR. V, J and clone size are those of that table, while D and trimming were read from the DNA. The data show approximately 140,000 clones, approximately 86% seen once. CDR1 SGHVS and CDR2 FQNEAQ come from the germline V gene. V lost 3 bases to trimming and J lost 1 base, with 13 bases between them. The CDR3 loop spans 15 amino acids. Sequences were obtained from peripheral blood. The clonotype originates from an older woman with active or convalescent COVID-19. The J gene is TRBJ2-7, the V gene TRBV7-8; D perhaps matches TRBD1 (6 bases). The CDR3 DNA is TGTGCCAGCAGCTTTGGAACAGGGCCATCCTACGAGCAGTACTTC. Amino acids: CASSFGTGPSYEQYF.